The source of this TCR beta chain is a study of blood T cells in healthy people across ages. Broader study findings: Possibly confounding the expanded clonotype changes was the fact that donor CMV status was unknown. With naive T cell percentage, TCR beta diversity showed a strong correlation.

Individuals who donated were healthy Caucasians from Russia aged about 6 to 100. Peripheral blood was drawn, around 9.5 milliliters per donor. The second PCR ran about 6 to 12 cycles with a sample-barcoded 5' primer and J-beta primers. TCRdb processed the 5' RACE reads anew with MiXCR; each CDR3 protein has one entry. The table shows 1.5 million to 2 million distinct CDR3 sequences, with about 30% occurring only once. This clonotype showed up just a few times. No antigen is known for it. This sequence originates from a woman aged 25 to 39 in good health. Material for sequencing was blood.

CDR3 residues: CASSQGREGIIFTDTQYF. The CDR3 nucleotides read TGTGCCAGCAGCCAAGGGAGGGAGGGAATAATCTTCACAGATACGCAGTATTTT. The chain links TRBV14 to TRBJ2-3; 7 bases line up with TRBD2. V gave up 1 base and J gave up 2 bases; unmatched junction bases: 12. Germline loops: CDR1 SGHDN, CDR2 FVKESK. The CDR3 has 18 residues.